This T cell receptor (beta chain) was observed in a study of cytomegalovirus exposure and HLA in healthy donors. On the study more broadly: The study placed 70% to 90% of its approximately 430 genotyped donors in the Caucasian-associated ancestry cluster.

This clone has just one count. The V gene lost 0 bases and the J gene lost 1 base, with 8 bases spanning the gap. CDR1 is SGDLS, CDR2 YYNGEE, per germline. The CDR3 contains 14 residues. The study ran its PCR with 60 Vbeta and 13 Jbeta primers. Clones were read by immunoSEQ multiplex PCR, and TCRdb kept only the in-frame ones, dropping some. The data contain some 150,000 clones, 77% of them singletons. The source of this sequence is a female donor in good health and CMV-seronegative. The genes are TRBV9 and TRBJ2-7; no definite D call. Material: PBMCs. The CDR3 sequence: CASSVASESYEQYF. The CDR3 DNA reads as TGTGCCAGCAGCGTAGCTAGTGAATCCTACGAGCAGTACTTC. The full variable domain, completed using reference TRBV9 and TRBJ2-7, is DSGVTQTPKHLITATGQRVTLRCSPRSGDLSVYWYQQSLDQGLQFLIQYYNGEERAKGNILERFSAQQFPDLHSELNLSSLELGDSALYFCASSVASESYEQYFGPGTRLTVT.